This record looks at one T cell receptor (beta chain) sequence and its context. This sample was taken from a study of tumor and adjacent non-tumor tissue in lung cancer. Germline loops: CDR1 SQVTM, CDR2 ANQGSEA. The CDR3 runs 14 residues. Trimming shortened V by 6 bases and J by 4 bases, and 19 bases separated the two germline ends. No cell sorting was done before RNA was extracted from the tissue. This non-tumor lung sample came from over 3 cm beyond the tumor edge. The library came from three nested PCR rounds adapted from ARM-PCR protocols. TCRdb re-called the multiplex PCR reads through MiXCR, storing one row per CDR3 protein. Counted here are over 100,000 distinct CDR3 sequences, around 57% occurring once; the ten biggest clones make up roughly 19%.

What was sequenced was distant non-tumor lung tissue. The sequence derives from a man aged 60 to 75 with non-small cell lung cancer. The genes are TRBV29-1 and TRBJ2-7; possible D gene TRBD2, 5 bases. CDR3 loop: CSVEIGIGDYEQYF. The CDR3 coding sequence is TGCAGCGTCGAAATCGGGATAGGAGATTACGAGCAGTACTTC.